This T cell receptor beta chain was profiled in a study of control samples from healthy donors and cancer patients. Using immunoSEQ multiplex PCR, the repertoire was profiled, and TCRdb retains in-frame clones only, with some absent. The data contain around 85,000 clones, 90% to 95% of them singletons. Between the trimmed V and J ends, which lost 1 base and 4 bases, there was a span of 5 bases. The CDR3 is made up of 13 amino acids. Per the germline V gene, CDR1 is LGHDT and CDR2 is YNNKEL (reference sequence). The rearrangement uses TRBV3-1 (or the pseudogene TRBV3-2) and TRBJ1-3; D gene ambiguous. The clonotype originates from a woman aged 18-30 years in good health. The specimen was blood. CDR3 DNA: TGTGCCAGCAGCCAAGGATACGGAAACACCATATATTTT. Translated: CASSQGYGNTIYF.